This T cell receptor (beta chain) was observed in a study of blood T cell repertoires in COVID-19. Profiling relied on immunoSEQ multiplex PCR, and the TCRdb table lists in-frame clones only, not all of them. This repertoire shows some 390,000 clones, 75% to 90% found once; its top ten account for roughly 1.6%. This receptor was obtained from a woman between 35 and 50 years old with COVID-19, enrolled during active disease. The sample comprised peripheral blood.

This CDR3 is CASSLYYAYNEQFF. For the CDR3, the DNA is TGTGCCAGCAGTTTATACTACGCCTACAATGAGCAGTTCTTC. The chain uses TRBV28 and TRBJ2-1; D unclear. The germline V gene encodes CDR1 MDHEN and CDR2 SYDVKM. CDR3 length: 14 amino acids. Trimming removed 1 base from V and 2 bases from J, with 6 bases in between.